The rows below give T cell receptor beta chains drawn from one sample of a study of beta chain features in type 1 diabetes. Profiling relied on immunoSEQ multiplex PCR, and the TCRdb table lists in-frame clones only, not all of them. The sample has approximately 360,000 clones; roughly 13% are singletons. Sequencing was performed on naive CD4+ T cells from blood. These receptors came from a young woman with type 1 diabetes. The CDR3 runs from the conserved cysteine through the conserved F or W. The order of the fields is J gene, D gene, clone size, V gene, CDR3 protein, CDR3 DNA. The D gene is left open where the match is weak. Where a row states a size, it is once, few, many or the class of an expanded clone; other rows omit it.

J gene: TRBJ2-5
D gene: TRBD1
clone size: -
V gene: TRBV29-1
CDR3 protein: CSVAERQGRETQYF
CDR3 DNA: TGCAGCGTTGCCGAAAGACAGGGGAGGGAGACCCAGTACTTC

J gene: TRBJ1-2
D gene: TRBD1
clone size: few
V gene: TRBV6-5
CDR3 protein: CASSYDRGSNYGYTF
CDR3 DNA: TGTGCCAGCAGTTACGACAGGGGGAGTAACTATGGCTACACCTTC

J gene: TRBJ2-7
D gene: -
clone size: few
V gene: TRBV5-1
CDR3 protein: CASSLVPHGDYEQYF
CDR3 DNA: TGCGCCAGCAGCTTGGTGCCCCACGGGGACTACGAGCAGTACTTC

J gene: TRBJ2-7
D gene: -
clone size: few
V gene: TRBV5-1
CDR3 protein: CASSLVGRGNSYEQYF
CDR3 DNA: TGCGCCAGCAGCTTGGTAGGGCGGGGAAACTCCTACGAGCAGTACTTC

J gene: TRBJ2-5
D gene: TRBD2
clone size: few
V gene: TRBV4-3
CDR3 protein: CASSQDFRAAGGRETQYF
CDR3 DNA: TGCGCCAGCAGCCAAGATTTCCGAGCGGCGGGGGGTCGGGAGACCCAGTACTTC

J gene: TRBJ2-1
D gene: -
clone size: -
V gene: TRBV7-2
CDR3 protein: CASSLDQEQFF
CDR3 DNA: TGTGCCAGCAGCCTAGATCAAGAGCAGTTCTTC

J gene: TRBJ1-2
D gene: TRBD1
clone size: -
V gene: TRBV7-9
CDR3 protein: CASSANRGLRPLYGYTF
CDR3 DNA: TGTGCCAGCAGCGCGAACAGGGGCCTTCGACCCCTCTATGGCTACACCTTC

J gene: TRBJ2-1
D gene: TRBD2
clone size: few
V gene: TRBV29-1
CDR3 protein: CSATPGLAETEQFF
CDR3 DNA: TGCAGCGCTACCCCCGGACTAGCGGAGACGGAGCAGTTCTTC

J gene: TRBJ2-5
D gene: -
clone size: -
V gene: TRBV5-4
CDR3 protein: CASSPTGKAQYF
CDR3 DNA: TGTGCCAGCTCCCCGACAGGAAAGGCCCAGTACTTC

J gene: TRBJ2-1
D gene: -
clone size: -
V gene: TRBV5-5
CDR3 protein: CASTPIGQIYNEQFF
CDR3 DNA: TGTGCCAGCACCCCAATTGGGCAGATCTACAATGAGCAGTTCTTC

J gene: TRBJ2-7
D gene: -
clone size: once
V gene: TRBV5-1
CDR3 protein: CASSKTVESYEQYF
CDR3 DNA: TGCGCCAGCAGCAAGACAGTTGAGTCCTACGAGCAGTACTTC

J gene: TRBJ1-2
D gene: TRBD1
clone size: -
V gene: TRBV15
CDR3 protein: CATSREGTAPNYGYTF
CDR3 DNA: TGTGCCACCAGCAGAGAAGGGACAGCCCCTAACTATGGCTACACCTTC

J gene: TRBJ2-1
D gene: TRBD2
clone size: -
V gene: TRBV5-1
CDR3 protein: CASMGLAGESYNEQFF
CDR3 DNA: TGCGCCAGCATGGGGCTAGCGGGCGAGTCCTACAATGAGCAGTTCTTC

J gene: TRBJ1-1
D gene: -
clone size: -
V gene: TRBV20-1
CDR3 protein: CSADTNTEAFF
CDR3 DNA: TGCAGTGCCGACACGAACACTGAAGCTTTCTTT

J gene: TRBJ1-1
D gene: TRBD1
clone size: -
V gene: TRBV2
CDR3 protein: CASSVDRGATEAFF
CDR3 DNA: TGTGCCAGCAGTGTTGACAGGGGGGCCACTGAAGCTTTCTTT

J gene: TRBJ2-5
D gene: TRBD1
clone size: few
V gene: TRBV6-4
CDR3 protein: CATWGGQGPSSGQETQYF
CDR3 DNA: TGTGCCACCTGGGGGGGACAGGGGCCATCCTCCGGCCAAGAGACCCAGTACTTC

J gene: TRBJ2-5
D gene: -
clone size: -
V gene: TRBV18
CDR3 protein: CASSPGGETQYF
CDR3 DNA: TGTGCCAGCTCACCAGGGGGGGAGACCCAGTACTTC

J gene: TRBJ2-7
D gene: -
clone size: few
V gene: TRBV9
CDR3 protein: CASSRGLIGYEQYF
CDR3 DNA: TGTGCCAGCAGCAGGGGTCTTATCGGGTACGAGCAGTACTTC

J gene: TRBJ2-1
D gene: TRBD2
clone size: -
V gene: TRBV18
CDR3 protein: CASSPPGGLANEQFF
CDR3 DNA: TGTGCCAGCTCACCGCCGGGGGGATTGGCGAATGAGCAGTTCTTC

J gene: TRBJ1-6
D gene: -
clone size: few
V gene: TRBV5-1
CDR3 protein: CASSLGEAESPLHF
CDR3 DNA: TGCGCCAGCAGCTTGGGGGAGGCGGAGTCACCCCTCCACTTT

J gene: TRBJ2-7
D gene: TRBD1
clone size: -
V gene: TRBV5-1
CDR3 protein: CASSGTGGLEQYF
CDR3 DNA: TGCGCCAGCAGCGGTACAGGGGGCCTCGAGCAGTACTTC

J gene: TRBJ2-2
D gene: -
clone size: -
V gene: TRBV5-6
CDR3 protein: CASSLRAGRTGELFF
CDR3 DNA: TGTGCCAGCAGCTTGAGGGCAGGGCGTACCGGGGAGCTGTTTTTT

J gene: TRBJ2-5
D gene: -
clone size: -
V gene: TRBV28
CDR3 protein: CASGRRLVYQETQYF
CDR3 DNA: TGTGCCAGCGGTCGCCGACTCGTGTACCAAGAGACCCAGTACTTC

J gene: TRBJ2-7
D gene: -
clone size: -
V gene: TRBV30
CDR3 protein: CAWRLTGGGGYEQYF
CDR3 DNA: TGTGCCTGGAGGCTAACGGGTGGCGGCGGATACGAGCAGTACTTC

J gene: TRBJ2-3
D gene: TRBD2
clone size: few
V gene: TRBV7-9
CDR3 protein: CASRKLAGVRADTQYF
CDR3 DNA: TGTGCCAGCAGAAAACTAGCGGGAGTGAGGGCAGATACGCAGTATTTT

J gene: TRBJ1-2
D gene: -
clone size: few
V gene: TRBV27
CDR3 protein: CASSFALRGYGYTF
CDR3 DNA: TGTGCCAGCAGTTTCGCCCTTAGGGGCTATGGCTACACCTTC

J gene: TRBJ2-7
D gene: TRBD1
clone size: -
V gene: TRBV29-1
CDR3 protein: CSVRDRLGTYEQYF
CDR3 DNA: TGCAGCGTCCGGGACAGATTGGGGACCTACGAGCAGTACTTC